The sequence of this TCR beta chain was determined in a study of long-term antiretroviral therapy in people with HIV. Points from the study as a whole: Pre-ART clonal expansions dominated every time point's repertoire. Diversity remained lower than transplant donor controls, even though it increased after ART.

Running of the v3.0 immunoSEQ assay took place at survey level. Only in-frame clones appear in the TCRdb table, and some are missing; sequencing was by immunoSEQ multiplex PCR. The table records several thousand clones, approximately 85% of them present only once. CDR3 length: 18 amino acids. The trim removed 5 bases at V and 1 base at J, leaving 12 bases unmatched. Germline CDR1 SGHVS, CDR2 FQNEAQ. A word on this clone: As yet, its antigen is unknown.

The receptor's source is a woman aged 50 to 60 with HIV. The rearrangement uses TRBV7-8 and TRBJ2-3; 10 nucleotides align to TRBD2. Material: unsorted PBMCs, obtained 3.7 years after starting antiretroviral therapy. Written as DNA, the CDR3 is TGTGCCAGCAGCCCCCGCAGTATAGGGACTAGCGGCACAGATACGCAGTATTTT. Residues: CASSPRSIGTSGTDTQYF.